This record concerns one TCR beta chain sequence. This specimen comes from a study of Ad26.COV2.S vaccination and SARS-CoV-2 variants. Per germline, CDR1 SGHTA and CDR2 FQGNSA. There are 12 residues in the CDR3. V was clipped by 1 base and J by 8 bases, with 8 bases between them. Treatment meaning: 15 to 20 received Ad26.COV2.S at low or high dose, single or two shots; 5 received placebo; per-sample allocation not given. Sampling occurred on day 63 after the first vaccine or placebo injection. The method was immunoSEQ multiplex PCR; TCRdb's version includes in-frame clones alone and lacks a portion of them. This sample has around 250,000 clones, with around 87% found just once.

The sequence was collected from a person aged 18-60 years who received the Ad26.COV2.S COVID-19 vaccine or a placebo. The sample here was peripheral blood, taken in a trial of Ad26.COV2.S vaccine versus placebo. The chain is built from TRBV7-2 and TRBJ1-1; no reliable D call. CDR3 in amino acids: CASSLEVREAFF. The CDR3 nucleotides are TGTGCCAGCAGCTTAGAAGTCCGGGAAGCTTTCTTT.